These 9 T cell receptor beta chains came from one sample sequenced in a study of blood T cells in healthy people across ages. Alongside a J-beta primer mix, a sample-barcoded 5' primer served in a second PCR lasting roughly 7 to 11 cycles. MiXCR, applied by TCRdb to the 5' RACE reads, yields one record per CDR3 protein. The table includes over 1,500,000 distinct CDR3 sequences, roughly 52% detected once. The sample taken for sequencing was blood. All receptors come from a woman in her thirties or forties in good health.

This rearrangement joins TRBV18 to TRBJ2-4; D possibly matches TRBD1 or TRBD2 (6 bases each). Per the germline V gene, CDR1 is KGHSH and CDR2 is LQKENI. The length of the CDR3 is 15 residues. V lost 4 bases and J 4 bases, leaving 14 bases between the germline ends. CDR3 protein: CASSHSGAVKNIQYF. CDR3 bases: TGTGCCAGCTCACATTCGGGGGCCGTGAAAAACATTCAGTACTTC.

This clonotype occurred a few times. The rearrangement links TRBV10-3 to TRBJ2-7; D perhaps matches TRBD1 (5 bases). V was trimmed by 8 bases and J by 2 bases, leaving 13 bases between them. In germline, CDR1 is ENHRY, CDR2 SYGVKD. The CDR3 consists of 13 residues. In DNA form, the CDR3 reads TGTGCCATCCGTTACAGGTTAACCTACGAGCAGTACTTC. Translation gives CAIRYRLTYEQYF.

The chain links TRBV20-1 to TRBJ1-2, with 9 bases matching TRBD1. CDR3 length equals 15 residues. Looked up from germline, CDR1 is DFQATT and CDR2 is SNEGSKA (reference sequence). V was pared by 6 bases and J by 2 bases, with 10 bases of the junction left unmatched. The chain's CDR3 is CSAHLGQGINYGYTF. Here the CDR3 DNA reads TGCAGTGCGCACTTGGGACAGGGAATAAACTATGGCTACACCTTC.

J is TRBJ2-5 and V is TRBV11-2, with 7 bases matching TRBD2. V shed 0 bases and J 7 bases; nucleotides not matched to a gene: 11. This CDR3 has 16 residues. Germline CDR1 reads SGHAT; CDR2 reads FQNNGV. This chain's CDR3 is CASSLDSSSAGVTQYF. DNA for the CDR3: TGTGCCAGCAGCTTAGATAGTTCGTCTGCGGGGGTGACCCAGTACTTC.

This clonotype showed up just a few times. The CDR3, as DNA: TGTGCCAGCAGCTTAGTTCGAGACAGAAAAAACATTCAGTACTTC. Translation: CASSLVRDRKNIQYF. V gene TRBV13 combines with J gene TRBJ2-4; D may be TRBD1 (5 bases). CDR1 PRHDT and CDR2 FYEKMQ come from the germline V gene (reference sequence). There are 15 residues in the CDR3. V was pared by 1 base and J by 4 bases, with 11 bases between. The full variable domain, rest sourced from reference TRBV13 and TRBJ2-4, is AAGVIQSPRHLIKEKRETATLKCYPIPRHDTVYWYQQGPGQDPQFLISFYEKMQSDKGSIPDRFSAQQFSDYHSELNMSSLELGDSALYFCASSLVRDRKNIQYFGAGTRLSVL.

This clonotype was picked up a small number of times. The chain employs TRBV7-2 and TRBJ2-1; 10 bases agree with TRBD2. Germline-derived CDR1 and CDR2 are SGHTA and FQGNSA. With 5 bases clipped from V and 7 bases from J, the junction kept 8 bases outside the gene matches. This CDR3 has 15 amino acids. The CDR3: CASSITSGVWNEQFF. The CDR3, as DNA: TGTGCCAGCAGCATCACTAGCGGGGTATGGAATGAGCAGTTCTTC. Full variable domain (rest looked up from reference TRBV7-2 and TRBJ2-1): GAGVSQSPSNKVTEKGKDVELRCDPISGHTALYWYRQSLGQGLEFLIYFQGNSAPDKSGLPSDRFSAERTGGSVSTLTIQRTQQEDSAVYLCASSITSGVWNEQFFGPGTRLTVL.

This clonotype was seen more than once but under ten times. V usage is TRBV25-1 and J usage is TRBJ1-1; unclear D gene. V lost 4 bases to trimming and J lost 0 bases, with 6 bases between them. This CDR3 contains 13 residues. The germline CDR1 and CDR2 sequences are MGHDK and SYGVNS. As DNA, the CDR3 is TGTGCCAGCAGTGGCGCGGTGAACACTGAAGCTTTCTTT. As protein: CASSGAVNTEAFF.

The sample holds many counts of this clonotype. This sequence joins TRBV12-5 and TRBJ2-1, with a weak D call TRBD2 (5 bases). The CDR3 runs to 10 residues. CDR1 LGHNT and CDR2 FRNRAP come from the germline V gene. CDR3 sequence: CASGDNEQFF. CDR3 DNA sequence: TGTGCCAGCGGAGACAATGAGCAGTTCTTC.

The chain's CDR3 is CARGGRHSSYEQYF. The CDR3 DNA is TGTGCCCGCGGAGGGCGGCATAGCTCCTACGAGCAGTACTTC. The chain uses TRBV2 and TRBJ2-7; tentatively, D is TRBD2 (6 bases). V was clipped by 11 bases and J by 0 bases, with 17 bases between them. Germline V CDR1 and CDR2: SNHLY, FYNNEI. This CDR3 contains 14 residues.